A single sample is the source of the 5 T cell receptor beta chains below, sequenced in a study of vaccination and CD4 T cells after COVID-19. The Oncomine TCR Beta short-read assay generated sequence data from the DNA of cultured CD4+ T cells. MiXCR was run by TCRdb on the PCR reads, yielding one entry per CDR3 protein. The table records about 12,000 distinct CDR3 sequences, approximately 52% of them present only once. These receptors lack a known antigen. The treatment here: roughly ten-day PBMC culture with coronavirus spike peptide pools or control peptides (ViraFEST assay). Specimen: CD4+ T cells from blood, cultured in vitro. Receptors were obtained from a human donor who had recovered from COVID-19.

Only one count was recorded for this clonotype. The chain has TRBV29-1 and TRBJ1-2, with D perhaps matching TRBD1 (6 bases). V lost 5 bases, J lost 4 bases, and 11 bases lay in between. The CDR3 loop spans 12 amino acids. Germline V gives CDR1 SQVTM, CDR2 ANQGSEA. CDR3 sequence (DNA): TGCAGCGTTACAACAGGGCCCTATGGCTACACCTTC. The encoded protein is CSVTTGPYGYTF.

The chain links TRBV6-1 to TRBJ2-3; D may be TRBD1 or TRBD2 (7 bases each). The CDR3 is 14 amino acids. Trimming left V 5 bases short and J 8 bases short, with 17 bases between. The germline V gene encodes CDR1 MNHNS and CDR2 SASEGT. CDR3 region: CASSTSRGEGTQYF. CDR3 in DNA: TGTGCCAGCAGTACCTCCAGGGGGGAGGGTACGCAGTATTTT.

The genes are TRBV7-2 and TRBJ2-2, with D perhaps TRBD1 or TRBD2 (5 bases each). The CDR3 extends over 13 amino acids. Germline loops: CDR1 SGHTA, CDR2 FQGNSA. V shed 8 bases and J shed 3 bases, with 10 bases lying between them. The CDR3 DNA reads as TGTGCCAGCGTAGGGACCTACACCGGGGAGCTGTTTTTT. This translates into CASVGTYTGELFF.

This clonotype was found a few times. This chain uses TRBV20-1 with TRBJ1-1, with D tentatively TRBD1 (6 bases). V gave up 6 bases and J gave up 1 base, with 21 bases separating them. There are 16 residues in the CDR3. Germline CDR1 DFQATT, CDR2 SNEGSKA (reference sequence). In DNA form, the CDR3 reads TGCAGTGCCCCTTCGGGACACCTGAACGAGAACACTGAAGCTTTCTTT. Encoded protein: CSAPSGHLNENTEAFF.

This rearrangement joins TRBV12-3 or TRBV12-4 to TRBJ2-5, with 13 bases lining up with TRBD2. The V segment lost 5 bases and the J segment 4 bases; nucleotides outside the gene matches: 7. The CDR3 length is 16 residues. CDR3 region: CASSQTSGRGRETQYF. The CDR3 region has the DNA TGTGCCAGCAGTCAAACTAGCGGGAGGGGGCGAGAGACCCAGTACTTC.